This T cell receptor beta chain originates from a study of blood T cell repertoires in COVID-19. In the study overall: Samples came from the United States, Italy and Spain, spanning acute and convalescent COVID-19. In each case, the material was cDNA or gDNA derived from T cells, B-cell-depleted T cells, or PBMCs.

Authors' data handling: By means of reference gene primer amplification, nucleated cell counts were estimated. This table comes from immunoSEQ multiplex PCR, and its TCRdb copy is limited to in-frame clones, with some not included. V, J and clone size were drawn from that table, and D and trimming were deduced from the DNA. Among about 61,000 clones, 88% were seen once, and the ten largest hold over 20%. CDR1 MNHEY and CDR2 SVGAGI come from the germline V gene. The CDR3 has 11 amino acids. With 5 bases removed from V and 2 bases from J, the gap between germline ends came to 4 bases. J is TRBJ2-7 and V is TRBV6-5; D remains ambiguous. This receptor was identified in a woman aged 45-59 years with active or convalescent COVID-19. What was sequenced was peripheral blood. CDR3 DNA: TGTGCCAGCAGTCCGGCCTACGAGCAGTACTTC. Its protein is CASSPAYEQYF.